A single sample gave rise to the 6 T cell receptor beta chains below, sequenced in a study of long-term antiretroviral therapy in people with HIV. immunoSEQ v3.0 was run at survey level. The data were produced by immunoSEQ multiplex PCR, yet TCRdb's version contains in-frame clones alone and is incomplete. This table holds about 14,000 clones, approximately 86% found once. The starting material was unsorted PBMCs, obtained 6.2 years after starting antiretroviral therapy. The receptors were sampled from a man in his forties with HIV.

This chain joins TRBV10-3 and TRBJ2-1; 7 bases agree with TRBD2. The CDR3 is 15 amino acids. Germline V gives CDR1 ENHRY, CDR2 SYGVKD. J lost 11 bases, V lost 7 bases, and 17 bases had no gene match. The CDR3 loop is CAITFRLAPNVQQFF. The CDR3 region has the DNA TGTGCCATCACCTTCAGACTAGCTCCCAACGTTCAGCAGTTCTTC.

The V and J genes are TRBV4-1 and TRBJ2-2, with D maybe TRBD1 (6 bases). Germline CDR1 reads MGHRA; CDR2 reads YSYEKL. CDR3 length: 17 residues. V shed 2 bases and J shed 1 base, with 14 bases lying between them. CDR3 in amino acids: CASSQKTGTLNTGELFF. DNA for the CDR3: TGCGCCAGCAGCCAAAAAACCGGGACACTGAACACCGGGGAGCTGTTTTTT.

The rearrangement links TRBV29-1 to TRBJ1-1; TRBD1 aligns across 7 bases. The CDR3 is 13 residues long. Trimming cost V 6 bases and J 3 bases; bases outside gene matches: 7. Germline CDR1 SQVTM, CDR2 ANQGSEA. This CDR3 reads CSVATGRDTEAFF. For the CDR3, the DNA is TGCAGCGTAGCGACAGGGCGGGACACTGAAGCTTTCTTT.

CDR3 sequence (DNA): TGCGCCAGCAGCCAAGAGCCGGGTGGGGCAGGCTCTGGCTACGAGCAGTACTTC. It encodes CASSQEPGGAGSGYEQYF. The rearrangement links TRBV4-3 to TRBJ2-5, with TRBD1 as a possible D gene (5 bases). The assigned J gene may be wrong: the sequence end matches TRBJ2-7 better. CDR1 and CDR2 (germline): LGHNA, YSLEER. This CDR3 is 18 amino acids long.

The chain combines TRBV19 with TRBJ1-1; unclear D gene. CDR1 is LNHDA, CDR2 SQIVND, per germline (reference sequence). Trimming cost V 3 bases and J 0 bases, with 5 bases left between them. The length of the CDR3 is 13 residues. The CDR3: CASSISVNTEAFF. The CDR3 coding sequence is TGTGCCAGTAGTATTTCGGTGAACACTGAAGCTTTCTTT.

This rearrangement joins TRBV27 to TRBJ2-7; tentative D call: TRBD1 (6 bases). Germline loops: CDR1 MNHEY, CDR2 SMNVEV (reference sequence). V shed 10 bases and J shed 4 bases, with 20 bases lying between them. This CDR3 spans 14 amino acids. In DNA, the CDR3 is TGTGCCACCTCCACTGGCGGGCAGGGGTACGAGCAGTACTTC. This translates into CATSTGGQGYEQYF.